This T cell receptor (beta chain) was observed in a study of radiation and T cells in renal cell carcinoma (dated by TCRdb to 2020 to 2021). A note on the overall study: The samples were drawn from a clinical trial, where primary renal cell carcinomas were treated with 15 Gy of stereotactic body radiation therapy and then removed by nephrectomy 4 weeks afterward. A total of around 53 samples underwent TCR beta sequencing, made up of approximately 26 tumors and approximately 27 peripheral blood samples. In the roughly 49 samples combined, about 4 million unique CDR3 nucleotide sequences were found, encoding roughly 2,500,000 unique CDR3 amino acid sequences.

Overall study outcomes, separate from this receptor: An increase in top tumor clonotypes in blood was observed from baseline to 2 weeks post-radiation, followed by contraction by 4 weeks, which was taken to suggest transient expansion of tumor-resident clones. Because no pretreatment tumor biopsies were available, whether clonotypes were present in the tumor at baseline could not be determined. Dynamics of the blood repertoire were not tracked past 4 weeks after treatment. Effects of radiation dose or scheduling on the TCR repertoire could not be addressed with the single-armed trial design.

TCR beta libraries were generated from genomic DNA with the immunoSEQ kit, following the manufacturer's recommendations. To prepare the libraries, a first multiplex PCR with proprietary primers was run, followed by a second PCR that added unique barcodes, and a bead cleanup was done after each round. A kit-provided positive control reaction and a negative control reaction were included in every sample batch. The final libraries were assessed on an Agilent 4200 TapeStation D1000 ScreenTape, pooled by volume, and quantified by qPCR. An Illumina NextSeq500 fitted with a MidOutput 150-cycle cartridge performed the sequencing, running 156 Read1 cycles and 15 Index1 cycles with the kit's custom primers. The pooled library was loaded at roughly 0.9 pM with approximately 18% PhiX control spiked in. From the authors' description of their analysis: Vendor-processed data were analyzed in R, and a clonotype was defined as all T cells sharing the same CDR3 nucleotide sequence. In the clone abundance analyses, frequencies were normalized to the 10,000 most abundant clones in each sample. Before analysis, public T cell clones were removed, and these numbered fewer than six per sample on average. A difference in abundance of at least 32-fold between compartments was used to define tumor-enriched and baseline blood-enriched clonotypes. A beta-binomial differential abundance model was used to identify clonotypes that expanded or contracted between blood time points. Similarity between tumor and blood repertoires was quantified using the Baroni-Urbani and Buser coefficient, and groups were compared with two-tailed Wilcoxon tests in R. TCRdb stores this immuneACCESS table with in-frame sequences only. Part of the clones is absent; in the studies checked, under half of the shortfall reflects unresolved V genes, and no reason is known for the rest. The V and J calls and the clone size are those of that table, but D and trimming were determined from the DNA. This sample is represented by 150,000 or so clones; around 90% of them were singletons. Over 3.5% of the sample belongs to the ten largest clones.

Of note for this clone: Its antigen is unknown. Base quality data are lacking; no much larger clone is found one base away.

The time point label, read with the paper, signifies: baseline pretreatment blood. The treatment or condition label, read with the paper, signifies: 15 Gy SBRT to primary tumor, nephrectomy 4 weeks later. To follow tumor-enriched clonotypes, peripheral blood was collected serially from radiation-treated patients at baseline and again at 2 weeks and 4 weeks after SBRT. Renal cell carcinoma with clear cell pathology was present in all patients. The QIAamp DNA Blood Mini Kit (Qiagen) was used to prepare genomic DNA for TCR sequencing. Samples were included in the analyses only if all quality control checks were passed. Inclusive of the bounding cysteine and phenylalanine, the CDR3 is 15 residues long. The DNA shown is the 45-base CDR3, in frame from base 1. V is pruned by 2 bases and J by 3 bases, leaving 5 bases of the junction without a gene match. CDR1 and CDR2 are read off the germline V gene (reference sequence) as MNHNY and SVGAGI.

Source: blood, taken from a patient whose treatment included radiotherapy and nephrectomy. The rearranged chain carries TRBV6-6 and TRBJ1-2; 8 of the junction bases match TRBD1. This sequence originates from a woman between 65 and 79 years old with renal cell carcinoma. The sequence in DNA is TGTGCCAGCAGTTACCTCGGGACAGGCTACTATGGCTACACCTTC. Translation gives CASSYLGTGYYGYTF.